Listed below are T cell receptor beta chains from one sample, sequenced in a study of cytomegalovirus exposure and HLA in healthy donors. Profiled with immunoSEQ multiplex PCR; TCRdb holds only in-frame clones, not every one. The table records 130,000 or so clones, about 82% of them present only once. Sequences were obtained from PBMCs. The receptors here all came from a man aged 30 to 39 in good health and CMV-seronegative. Both conserved end residues are part of each CDR3. The D gene is left open where the match is weak. Expanded clones get a size class; other rows say once, few or many, or leave the size out.

cdr3_aa,cdr3_nt,j_call,v_call,clone_size,d_call,cdr3_length
CASSPASSNEKLFF,TGTGCCAGCTCACCAGCATCCAGTAATGAAAAACTGTTTTTT,TRBJ1-4,TRBV18,-,-,14
CASSNTGSAKNIQYF,TGTGCCAGCAGTAATACAGGGTCAGCCAAAAACATTCAGTACTTC,TRBJ2-4,TRBV28,-,-,15
CASAWTGANTEAFF,TGCGCCAGCGCATGGACAGGAGCCAACACTGAAGCTTTCTTT,TRBJ1-1,TRBV5-1,-,TRBD1,14
CASSSGTGKETQYF,TGCGCCAGCAGCTCTGGGACAGGAAAAGAGACCCAGTACTTC,TRBJ2-5,TRBV5-1,few,TRBD1,14
CASSTLQGYYEQYF,TGTGCCAGCAGCACGTTACAGGGGTACTACGAGCAGTACTTC,TRBJ2-7,TRBV5-6,-,TRBD1,14
CASSDPNSGGDTGELFF,TGTGCCAGCAGTGATCCCAATAGCGGGGGTGATACCGGGGAGCTGTTTTTT,TRBJ2-2,TRBV25-1,few,TRBD2,17
CAIKGVPGYSYEQYF,TGTGCCATTAAGGGTGTACCGGGATACTCCTACGAGCAGTACTTC,TRBJ2-7,TRBV10-3,-,-,15
CASGAALGNTGELFF,TGTGCCAGCGGGGCGGCCCTAGGAAACACCGGGGAGCTGTTTTTT,TRBJ2-2,TRBV6-6,-,-,15
CAWSQGKGTGELFF,TGTGCCTGGAGCCAGGGGAAGGGTACCGGGGAGCTGTTTTTT,TRBJ2-2,TRBV30,-,-,14
CATATGGTYEQYF,TGTGCCACTGCGACAGGGGGAACCTACGAGCAGTACTTC,TRBJ2-7,TRBV21-1,-,-,13
CASSPPDMPYEQYF,TGCGCCAGCAGCCCGCCGGACATGCCCTACGAGCAGTACTTC,TRBJ2-7,TRBV5-1,few,-,14
CASSSFGTGGLYSNQPQHF,TGTGCCAGCAGCTCCTTTGGGACAGGGGGATTGTATAGCAATCAGCCCCAGCATTTT,TRBJ1-5,TRBV7-8,few,TRBD1,19
CASSPNTVGNQPQHF,TGTGCCAGCAGTCCTAATACAGTAGGCAATCAGCCCCAGCATTTT,TRBJ1-5,TRBV2,-,-,15
CASSLASSGTPYEQYF,TGCGCCAGCAGCTTGGCCTCTAGCGGGACACCCTACGAGCAGTACTTC,TRBJ2-7,TRBV5-1,-,TRBD2,16
CATVGQGNTEAFF,TGTGCTACCGTTGGACAGGGGAACACTGAAGCTTTCTTT,TRBJ1-1,TRBV12-5,-,TRBD1,13
CASSPRTSGRNEQFF,TGTGCCAGCAGCCCCAGGACTAGCGGGAGAAATGAGCAGTTCTTC,TRBJ2-1,TRBV7-9,-,TRBD2,15
CASRPREGTEAFF,TGTGCCAGCAGGCCCAGGGAAGGGACTGAAGCTTTCTTT,TRBJ1-1,TRBV6-1,-,-,13
CATGQGAWTDTQYF,TGTGCCACCGGACAGGGGGCTTGGACAGATACGCAGTATTTT,TRBJ2-3,TRBV2,-,TRBD1,14
CASSTPRGRYEQYF,TGCGCCAGCAGTACCCCCAGGGGGAGGTACGAGCAGTACTTC,TRBJ2-7,TRBV5-1,-,-,14
CASSPRLGGLTGNTIYF,TGTGCCAGCAGTCCACGATTGGGGGGATTAACTGGAAACACCATATATTTT,TRBJ1-3,TRBV27,few,-,17
CASSLATGGQFF,TGTGCCAGCAGCTTAGCTACAGGGGGGCAGTTCTTC,TRBJ2-1,TRBV7-6,-,TRBD1,12
CSVVRTSGLQQFF,TGCAGCGTTGTCAGGACTAGCGGTTTACAGCAGTTCTTC,TRBJ2-1,TRBV29-1,-,TRBD2,13
CAWSGTGVPDTQYF,TGTGCCTGGAGTGGAACGGGAGTACCAGATACGCAGTATTTT,TRBJ2-3,TRBV30,-,-,14
CASSLNDRTTEAFF,TGTGCCAGCAGTTTAAACGACAGGACCACTGAAGCTTTCTTT,TRBJ1-1,TRBV27,-,-,14
CASSFQVSDTQYF,TGTGCCAGCAGCTTTCAAGTGAGCGATACGCAGTATTTT,TRBJ2-3,TRBV7-2,-,-,13
CASSQEGQSAEAFF,TGTGCCAGCAGCCAAGAGGGGCAGTCGGCTGAAGCTTTCTTT,TRBJ1-1,TRBV4-2,few,-,14
CASGAHGQPQHF,TGTGCCAGCGGGGCCCACGGCCAGCCCCAGCATTTT,TRBJ1-5,TRBV6-5,-,-,12
CASTTTGSSYNEQFF,TGTGCCAGCACCACGACAGGGAGCTCCTACAATGAGCAGTTCTTC,TRBJ2-1,TRBV7-2,-,TRBD1,15
CASSARGQGRGYTF,TGTGCCAGCAGTGCCAGGGGACAGGGGAGAGGCTACACCTTC,TRBJ1-2,TRBV27,-,TRBD1,14